A single sample gave rise to the 32 T cell receptor beta chains below, sequenced in a study of cytotoxic CD8 clonotypes in ibrutinib-treated CLL. Assay used: immunoSEQ multiplex PCR; TCRdb lists only in-frame clones, some missing. The table includes about 200,000 clones, about 72% detected once. The sequencing here drew on PBMCs, taken after 24 months of ibrutinib treatment. The receptors originated from a human donor with chronic lymphocytic leukemia.

The chain combines TRBV4-1 with TRBJ1-2, with TRBD1 matching over 9 bases. Germline V gives CDR1 MGHRA, CDR2 YSYEKL. The V gene end was trimmed by 3 bases and the J gene end by 5 bases; junction bases not matched to a gene: 4. The CDR3 length is 14 residues. The CDR3 DNA is TGCGCCAGCAGCCAGGAGGACAGGGGATATGGCTACACCTTC. Translation gives CASSQEDRGYGYTF.

Notes on this clone: The junction shows a germline mismatch at one end, possibly a read error. The V gene is TRBV7-2, the J gene TRBJ2-1; possible D gene TRBD1, 6 bases. This CDR3 is built from 15 residues. Germline CDR1 reads SGHTA; CDR2 reads FQGNSA. Written as DNA, the CDR3 is TGTGCCGGCAGCTCGACAGGCACTTCAGCCAATGAGCAGTTCTTC. This codes for CAGSSTGTSANEQFF. Variable domain in full (rest from reference TRBV7-2 and TRBJ2-1): GAGVSQSPSNKVTEKGKDVELRCDPISGHTALYWYRQSLGQGLEFLIYFQGNSAPDKSGLPSDRFSAERTGGSVSTLTIQRTQQEDSAVYLCAGSSTGTSANEQFFGPGTRLTVL.

CDR3 loop: CASRTSGRSYEQYF. The CDR3 nucleotides read TGTGCCAGCAGGACTAGCGGGAGAAGTTACGAGCAGTACTTC. V usage is TRBV28 and J usage is TRBJ2-7, with 12 bases fitting TRBD2. CDR1 and CDR2 from the germline V gene are MDHEN and SYDVKM. The CDR3 spans 14 residues. V lost 6 bases and J lost 4; bases outside the gene matches: 4.

With regard to this clone: A junction boundary mismatches the germline segment, possibly from a read error. The rearrangement uses TRBV7-7 and TRBJ2-2; D is unclear. This CDR3 region has 15 residues. CDR1 and CDR2 (germline): SSHAT, FNYEAQ (reference sequence). DNA for the CDR3: TGTGCTAGCACCCCAGGAAATACGAACACCGGGGAGCTGTTTTTT. Translated: CASTPGNTNTGELFF.

The CDR3 DNA reads TGCGCCAGCAGCTTGGCTAGCGGAGGCACAGATACGCAGTATTTT. Protein product: CASSLASGGTDTQYF. This sequence joins TRBV5-1 and TRBJ2-3, with 7 bases that match TRBD2. The CDR3 is 15 amino acids. Germline CDR1 is SGHRS and CDR2 is YFSETQ. V shed 0 bases and J 1 base; nucleotides not matched to a gene: 2.

CDR3 protein: CASSGLAGGVDTQYF. The CDR3 DNA reads TGTGCCAGCAGTGGACTAGCGGGAGGTGTAGATACGCAGTATTTT. This chain connects TRBV2 to TRBJ2-3; 13 nucleotides match TRBD2. Losses at the gene ends were 4 bases for V and 5 bases for J; bases not matched to a gene: 3. The CDR3 is 15 residues long. CDR1 and CDR2 from the germline V gene are SNHLY and FYNNEI.

The V and J genes are TRBV6-7 and TRBJ2-1; either TRBD1 or TRBD2 may supply D (6 bases each). TRBV6-7 counts as an open reading frame of uncertain function. This CDR3 spans 13 amino acids. V lost 11 bases, J lost 4 bases, and 15 bases lay in between. The CDR3 DNA is TGTGCCCGGGGGCCCGCGGGGTACAATGAGCAGTTCTTC. It codes for CARGPAGYNEQFF.

This rearrangement joins TRBV7-9 to TRBJ2-7, with 11 bases that match TRBD2. Per the germline V gene, CDR1 is SEHNR and CDR2 is FQNEAQ (reference sequence). Unmatched junction bases numbered 6, after V lost 5 bases and J lost 3 bases. This CDR3 region has 15 residues. The CDR3: CASSVSSGRIYEQYF. For the CDR3, the DNA is TGTGCCAGCAGCGTGTCTAGCGGGAGGATCTACGAGCAGTACTTC.

The chain carries TRBV5-1 and TRBJ2-5; 9 positions agree with TRBD1. This CDR3 region has 14 residues. The germline V gene has CDR1 SGHRS and CDR2 YFSETQ. V was pared by 4 bases and J by 5 bases, with 6 bases of the junction left unmatched. Here the CDR3 reads CASSIGQGYETQYF. The CDR3 DNA follows: TGCGCCAGCAGCATTGGACAGGGGTATGAGACCCAGTACTTC. Full variable domain (outside the CDR3, taken from reference TRBV5-1 and TRBJ2-5): KAGVTQTPRYLIKTRGQQVTLSCSPISGHRSVSWYQQTPGQGLQFLFEYFSETQRNKGNFPGRFSGRQFSNSRSEMNVSTLELGDSALYLCASSIGQGYETQYFGPGTRLLVL.

This clone was seen a few times. The rearrangement links TRBV28 to TRBJ1-2, with D possibly TRBD1 on 6 matching bases. This CDR3 region has 12 residues. V dropped 2 bases and J dropped 6 bases, with 7 bases sitting between them. CDR1 is MDHEN, CDR2 SYDVKM, per germline. The CDR3 region is CASSLGGDGYTF. For the CDR3, the DNA is TGTGCCAGCAGTTTAGGGGGCGATGGCTACACCTTC.

This chain connects TRBV25-1 to TRBJ2-1; TRBD2 aligns across 9 bases. The V and J ends lost 6 bases and 7 bases, in that order; junction bases with no gene match: 10. The CDR3 covers 15 residues. Looked up from germline, CDR1 is MGHDK and CDR2 is SYGVNS. The CDR3 region is CASSRNSGRTNEQFF. As DNA, the CDR3 is TGTGCCAGCAGCCGTAATAGCGGGAGAACGAATGAGCAGTTCTTC.

The chain has TRBV5-1 and TRBJ1-3; D is unclear. V lost 4 bases and J lost 0, with 8 bases in between. From germline, CDR1 is SGHRS and CDR2 YFSETQ. This CDR3 region has 14 residues. In DNA form, the CDR3 reads TGCGCCAGCAGCCAATCTAACTCTGGAAACACCATATATTTT. Translation gives CASSQSNSGNTIYF.

The chain recombines TRBV6-5 with TRBJ2-1, with 8 bases matching TRBD1. In germline, CDR1 is MNHEY, CDR2 SVGAGI. V was pared by 6 bases and J by 4 bases, with 8 bases of the junction left unmatched. The length of the CDR3 is 15 residues. The CDR3 DNA reads as TGTGCCAGCAGGAGGTCCCAGGGGGCTTACAATGAGCAGTTCTTC. Translating gives CASRRSQGAYNEQFF.

The rearrangement links TRBV7-6 to TRBJ1-1; the D is unclear. In germline, CDR1 is SGHVS, CDR2 FNYEAQ. CDR3 length: 13 residues. V lost 7 bases to trimming and J lost 2 bases, with 11 bases between them. CDR3 DNA sequence: TGTGCCAGCACTGGCCAGCCTAACACTGAAGCTTTCTTT. It encodes CASTGQPNTEAFF.

The chain carries TRBV5-1 and TRBJ2-2; a possible D gene is TRBD2 (6 bases). The V end was cut by 1 base, the J end by 4 bases, with 11 bases between. Germline-derived CDR1 and CDR2 are SGHRS and YFSETQ. The CDR3 has 15 residues. CDR3 amino acids: CASSLPGVGTGELFF. The CDR3 bases are TGCGCCAGCAGCTTGCCGGGAGTGGGCACCGGGGAGCTGTTTTTT.

This clone is a singleton in its sample. The chain joins TRBV30 to TRBJ2-5, with unresolved D. This CDR3 is built from 9 residues. Germline V gives CDR1 GTSNPN, CDR2 SVGIG (reference sequence). The CDR3 DNA reads as TGTGCGATCGAGCAGGCCCAGTACTTC. The encoded protein is CAIEQAQYF.

The rearrangement uses TRBV4-1 and TRBJ2-7; 8 bases agree with TRBD1. Germline assignment: CDR1 MGHRA and CDR2 YSYEKL. The J segment lost 1 base and the V segment lost 1 base, leaving 12 bases of the junction unmatched. The CDR3 covers 18 residues. CDR3 sequence: CASSQAPPTTGGSYEQYF. CDR3 DNA sequence: TGCGCCAGCAGCCAAGCCCCTCCCACAACAGGGGGATCCTACGAGCAGTACTTC.

This clone was detected only once. J is TRBJ2-6 and V is TRBV2; D ambiguous. This CDR3 is built from 18 residues. V was clipped by 5 bases and J by 16 bases, with 33 bases between them. Germline V gene lookup returns CDR1 SNHLY and CDR2 FYNNEI. The CDR3 here is CASSRVIYRYKSGQRLTF. CDR3 sequence (DNA): TGTGCCAGCAGTAGGGTGATTTACCGATACAAGTCGGGCCAACGTCTGACTTTC. Variable domain in full (rest from reference TRBV2 and TRBJ2-6): EPEVTQTPSHQVTQMGQEVILRCVPISNHLYFYWYRQILGQKVEFLVSFYNNEISEKSEIFDDQFSVERPDGSNFTLKIRSTKLEDSAMYFCASSRVIYRYKSGQRLTFGAGSRLTVL.

This clone was counted once. In nucleotides, the CDR3 is TGCGCCAGCAGCTTGGCCGACGGGGTTCGTACAGATACGCAGTATTTT. It specifies CASSLADGVRTDTQYF. The chain joins TRBV5-1 to TRBJ2-3; maybe TRBD2 (5 bases). The CDR3 extends over 16 amino acids. V was cut by 0 bases and J by 3 bases, with 14 bases left in between. CDR1 is SGHRS, CDR2 YFSETQ, per germline.

V gene TRBV4-1 combines with J gene TRBJ2-7; TRBD2 matches at 9 bases. V lost 4 bases and J lost 6; bases outside the gene matches: 19. The CDR3 is 18 amino acids. The V gene's germline CDR1 is MGHRA and CDR2 YSYEKL. The CDR3 spells CASSPGDGVAGGPGEQYF. The CDR3 bases are TGCGCCAGCAGCCCGGGGGACGGGGTGGCGGGAGGGCCTGGCGAGCAGTACTTC.

With regard to this clone: At one end, the junction sequence differs from germline, possibly due to a read error. V gene TRBV9 combines with J gene TRBJ2-7; no reliable D call. Germline V gives CDR1 SGDLS, CDR2 YYNGEE. The CDR3 contains 8 residues. The CDR3 nucleotides are TGTGCCAGCCCCTGGGCCCGCTTC. Its translation: CASPWARF. The full variable domain, completed using reference TRBV9 and TRBJ2-7, is DSGVTQTPKHLITATGQRVTLRCSPRSGDLSVYWYQQSLDQGLQFLIQYYNGEERAKGNILERFSAQQFPDLHSELNLSSLELGDSALYFCASPWARFGPGTRLTVT.

The V gene is TRBV2, the J gene TRBJ1-1, with D tentatively TRBD1 (5 bases). Trimming removed 7 bases from V and 6 bases from J, with 12 bases in between. Germline values: CDR1 SNHLY, CDR2 FYNNEI. The CDR3 extends over 12 amino acids. The CDR3 region has the DNA TGTGCCAGCATCGACCGAGGGGCTGAAGCTTTCTTT. It encodes CASIDRGAEAFF.

The V and J genes are TRBV28 and TRBJ1-1; D remains ambiguous. The CDR3 spans 13 residues. Trimming left V 5 bases short and J 2 bases short, with 9 bases between. The germline V gene has CDR1 MDHEN and CDR2 SYDVKM. CDR3 sequence (DNA): TGTGCCAGCAGTAGGAACCCAAACACTGAAGCTTTCTTT. Translated: CASSRNPNTEAFF.

The gene calls are TRBV6-1 and TRBJ2-7; TRBD1 might be the D (6 bases). In germline, CDR1 is MNHNS, CDR2 SASEGT. The V end was cut by 7 bases, the J end by 3 bases, with 19 bases between. This CDR3 spans 15 amino acids. As DNA, the CDR3 is TGTGCCAGCATTCGCTCCGGGACATCGAGCTACGAGCAGTACTTC. Amino acids: CASIRSGTSSYEQYF.

The V gene is TRBV9, the J gene TRBJ2-5, with D uncertain. The CDR3 is 13 amino acids. The germline gives CDR1 SGDLS, CDR2 YYNGEE. V lost 1 base and J 7 bases, leaving 11 bases between the germline ends. CDR3 DNA sequence: TGTGCCAGCAGCGTAAACCCGGTTTCGACCCAGTACTTC. Translated, it gives CASSVNPVSTQYF. The variable domain in full, with the rest retrieved from reference TRBV9 and TRBJ2-5, is DSGVTQTPKHLITATGQRVTLRCSPRSGDLSVYWYQQSLDQGLQFLIQYYNGEERAKGNILERFSAQQFPDLHSELNLSSLELGDSALYFCASSVNPVSTQYFGPGTRLLVL.

The chain has TRBV5-4 and TRBJ2-7, with D unclear. V was clipped by 3 bases and J by 0 bases, with 10 bases between them. In germline, CDR1 is SGHNT, CDR2 YYREEE (reference sequence). This CDR3 comprises 14 residues. CDR3 DNA: TGTGCCAGCAGCTCTGACGTAAGCTCCTACGAGCAGTACTTC. This sequence encodes CASSSDVSSYEQYF.

The rearrangement uses TRBV28 and TRBJ2-3; 8 bases match TRBD2. Germline-derived CDR1 and CDR2 are MDHEN and SYDVKM. The CDR3 sequence is 17 residues long. V lost 1 base and J lost 5; bases outside the gene matches: 11. Here the CDR3 reads CASSLLGGTSLVDTQYF. For the CDR3, the DNA is TGTGCCAGCAGTTTATTAGGCGGGACTAGTTTGGTAGATACGCAGTATTTT. The full variable domain, its missing parts supplied by reference TRBV28 and TRBJ2-3, is DVKVTQSSRYLVKRTGEKVFLECVQDMDHENMFWYRQDPGLGLRLIYFSYDVKMKEKGDIPEGYSVSREKKERFSLILESASTNQTSMYLCASSLLGGTSLVDTQYFGPGTRLTVL.

The rearrangement joins TRBV7-2 to TRBJ2-3; no reliable D call. The V end was cut by 2 bases, the J end by 7 bases, with 7 bases between. This CDR3 contains 12 residues. In germline, CDR1 is SGHTA, CDR2 FQGNSA. The CDR3 is CASSLQVHTQYF. As DNA, the CDR3 is TGTGCCAGCAGCTTACAGGTTCATACGCAGTATTTT.

V usage is TRBV4-1 and J usage is TRBJ1-1; 8 bases fit TRBD1. Trimming removed 4 bases from V and 1 base from J; junction bases left unmatched: 2. The CDR3 sequence is 14 residues long. Germline V gene data show CDR1 as MGHRA and CDR2 as YSYEKL. CDR3 nucleotides: TGCGCCAGCAGCCTCGACAGGGGGAACACTGAAGCTTTCTTT. It specifies CASSLDRGNTEAFF.

The chain is built from TRBV7-2 and TRBJ2-6; 10 positions agree with TRBD1. V gave up 5 bases and J gave up 3 bases; unmatched junction bases: 13. The germline V gene encodes CDR1 SGHTA and CDR2 FQGNSA. The CDR3 totals 19 residues. The CDR3 coding sequence is TGTGCCAGCAGCGCTGCCGGGACAGGGGTTGTTGATGGGGCCAACGTCCTGACTTTC. Translated, it gives CASSAAGTGVVDGANVLTF.

This rearrangement joins TRBV4-2 to TRBJ1-2; D is ambiguous. Germline assignment: CDR1 LGHNA and CDR2 YNFKEQ. V shed 0 bases and J shed 4 bases, with 9 bases lying between them. The CDR3 runs 14 residues. The CDR3 region is CASSQESVGYGYTF. CDR3 nucleotide sequence: TGTGCCAGCAGCCAAGAGTCAGTGGGCTATGGCTACACCTTC.

The V gene is TRBV4-1, the J gene TRBJ2-7; a weak D match, TRBD1 (6 bases). The germline V gene has CDR1 MGHRA and CDR2 YSYEKL. The V gene lost 1 base and the J gene lost 4 bases, with 14 bases spanning the gap. This CDR3 has 15 residues. CDR3 protein: CASSQVGGKRYEQYF. The CDR3 nucleotides are TGCGCCAGCAGCCAAGTAGGGGGTAAGAGGTACGAGCAGTACTTC.